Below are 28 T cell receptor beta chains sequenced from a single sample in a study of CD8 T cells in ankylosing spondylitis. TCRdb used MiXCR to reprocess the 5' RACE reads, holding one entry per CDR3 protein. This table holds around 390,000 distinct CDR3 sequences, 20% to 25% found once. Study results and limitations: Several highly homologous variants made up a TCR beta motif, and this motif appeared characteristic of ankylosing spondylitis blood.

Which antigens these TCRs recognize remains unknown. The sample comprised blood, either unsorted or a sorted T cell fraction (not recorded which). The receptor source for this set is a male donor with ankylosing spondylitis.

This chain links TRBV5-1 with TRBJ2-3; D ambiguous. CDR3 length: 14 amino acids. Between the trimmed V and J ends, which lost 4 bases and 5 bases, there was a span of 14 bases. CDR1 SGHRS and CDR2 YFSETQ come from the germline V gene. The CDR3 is CASSLPGPEDTQYF. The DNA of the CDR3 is TGCGCCAGCAGCCTACCGGGCCCCGAAGATACGCAGTATTTT.

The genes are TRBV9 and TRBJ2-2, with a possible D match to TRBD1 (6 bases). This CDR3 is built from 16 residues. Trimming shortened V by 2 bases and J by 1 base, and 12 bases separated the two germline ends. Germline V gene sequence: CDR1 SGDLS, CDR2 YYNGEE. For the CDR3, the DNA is TGTGCCAGCAGCGTCAGGGGCAATGTGAACACCGGGGAGCTGTTTTTT. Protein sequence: CASSVRGNVNTGELFF.

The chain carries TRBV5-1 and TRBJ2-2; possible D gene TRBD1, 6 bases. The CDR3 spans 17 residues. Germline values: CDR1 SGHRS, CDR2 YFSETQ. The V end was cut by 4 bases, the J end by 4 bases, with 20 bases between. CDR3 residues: CASSIYYSGAGTGELFF. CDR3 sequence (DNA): TGCGCCAGCAGCATATACTACTCAGGGGCTGGCACCGGGGAGCTGTTTTTT.

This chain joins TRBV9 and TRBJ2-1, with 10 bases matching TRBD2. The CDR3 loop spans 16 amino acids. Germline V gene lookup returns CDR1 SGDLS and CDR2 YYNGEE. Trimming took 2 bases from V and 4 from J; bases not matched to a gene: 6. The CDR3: CASSVGGLARYNEQFF. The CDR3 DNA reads TGTGCCAGCAGCGTTGGGGGACTAGCGCGATACAATGAGCAGTTCTTC.

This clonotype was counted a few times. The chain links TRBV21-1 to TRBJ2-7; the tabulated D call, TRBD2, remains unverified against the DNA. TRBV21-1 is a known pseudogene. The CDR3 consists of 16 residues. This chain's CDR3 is CASSKSELAHAYEQYF. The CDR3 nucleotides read TGTGCCAGCAGCAAATCAGAACTAGCTCACGCCTACGAGCAGTACTTC.

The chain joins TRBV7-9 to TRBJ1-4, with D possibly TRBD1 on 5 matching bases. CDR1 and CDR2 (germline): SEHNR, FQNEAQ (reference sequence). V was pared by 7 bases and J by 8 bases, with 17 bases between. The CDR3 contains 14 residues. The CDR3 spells CASTLRDAREKLFF. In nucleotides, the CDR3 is TGTGCCAGCACCCTGAGGGACGCCCGCGAAAAACTGTTTTTT.

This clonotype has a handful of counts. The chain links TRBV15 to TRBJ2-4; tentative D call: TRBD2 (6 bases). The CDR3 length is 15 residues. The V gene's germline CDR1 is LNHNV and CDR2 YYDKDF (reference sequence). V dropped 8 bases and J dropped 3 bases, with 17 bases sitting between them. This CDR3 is CATRGGDGGKNIQYF. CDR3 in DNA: TGTGCCACCCGAGGCGGGGACGGTGGCAAAAACATTCAGTACTTC. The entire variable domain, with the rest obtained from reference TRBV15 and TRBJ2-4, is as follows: DAMVIQNPRYQVTQFGKPVTLSCSQTLNHNVMYWYQQKSSQAPKLLFHYYDKDFNNEADTPDNFQSRRPNTSFCFLDIRSPGLGDTAMYLCATRGGDGGKNIQYFGAGTRLSVL.

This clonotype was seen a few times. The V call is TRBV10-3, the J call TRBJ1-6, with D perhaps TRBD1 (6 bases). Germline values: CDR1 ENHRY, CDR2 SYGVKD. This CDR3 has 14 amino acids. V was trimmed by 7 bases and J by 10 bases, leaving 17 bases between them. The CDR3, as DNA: TGTGCCATCACCTCGGACACAGGGCAATCACCCCTCCACTTT. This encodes CAITSDTGQSPLHF.

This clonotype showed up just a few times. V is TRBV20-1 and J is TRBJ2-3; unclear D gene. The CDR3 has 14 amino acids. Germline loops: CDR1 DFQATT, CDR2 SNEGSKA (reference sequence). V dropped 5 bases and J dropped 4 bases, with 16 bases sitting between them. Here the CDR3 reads CSAGLLRSPDTQYF. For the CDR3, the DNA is TGCAGTGCTGGCCTTTTGCGGAGTCCAGATACGCAGTATTTT.

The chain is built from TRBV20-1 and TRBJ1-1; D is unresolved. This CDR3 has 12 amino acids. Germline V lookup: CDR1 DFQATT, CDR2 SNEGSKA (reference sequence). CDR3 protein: CSLGGMNTEAFF. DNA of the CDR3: TGCAGCCTAGGAGGGATGAACACTGAAGCTTTCTTT.

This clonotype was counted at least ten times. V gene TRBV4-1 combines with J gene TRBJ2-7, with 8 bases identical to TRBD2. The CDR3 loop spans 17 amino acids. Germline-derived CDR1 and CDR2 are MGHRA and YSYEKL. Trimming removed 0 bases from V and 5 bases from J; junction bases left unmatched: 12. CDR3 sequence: CASSQDGKGLVRNEQYF. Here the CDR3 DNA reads TGCGCCAGCAGCCAAGATGGGAAGGGACTAGTAAGAAACGAGCAGTACTTC.

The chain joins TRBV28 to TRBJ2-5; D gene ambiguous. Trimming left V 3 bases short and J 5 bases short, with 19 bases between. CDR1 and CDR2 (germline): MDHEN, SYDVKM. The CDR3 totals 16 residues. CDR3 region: CASSFYTDVPRETQYF. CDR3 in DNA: TGTGCCAGCAGTTTCTACACCGACGTTCCGCGGGAGACCCAGTACTTC. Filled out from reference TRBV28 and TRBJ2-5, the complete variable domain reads DVKVTQSSRYLVKRTGEKVFLECVQDMDHENMFWYRQDPGLGLRLIYFSYDVKMKEKGDIPEGYSVSREKKERFSLILESASTNQTSMYLCASSFYTDVPRETQYFGPGTRLLVL.

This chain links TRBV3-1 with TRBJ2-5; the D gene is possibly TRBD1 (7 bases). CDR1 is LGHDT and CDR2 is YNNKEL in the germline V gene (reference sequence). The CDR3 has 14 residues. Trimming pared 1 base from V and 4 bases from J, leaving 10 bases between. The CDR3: CASSQGRGRETQYF. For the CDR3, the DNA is TGTGCCAGCAGCCAAGGGAGGGGGCGAGAGACCCAGTACTTC.

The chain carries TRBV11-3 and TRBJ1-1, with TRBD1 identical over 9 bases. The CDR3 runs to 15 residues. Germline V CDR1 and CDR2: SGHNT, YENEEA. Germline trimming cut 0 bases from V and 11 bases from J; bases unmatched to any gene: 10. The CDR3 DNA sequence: TGTGCCAGCAGCTTAGACGGGACAGGGCAGGTACAGGCTTTCTTT. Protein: CASSLDGTGQVQAFF.

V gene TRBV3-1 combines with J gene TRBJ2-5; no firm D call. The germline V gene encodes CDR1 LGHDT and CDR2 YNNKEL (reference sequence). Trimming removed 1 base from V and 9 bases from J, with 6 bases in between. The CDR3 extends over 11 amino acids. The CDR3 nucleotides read TGTGCCAGCAGCCAAGTCGAGGCCCAGTACTTC. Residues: CASSQVEAQYF.

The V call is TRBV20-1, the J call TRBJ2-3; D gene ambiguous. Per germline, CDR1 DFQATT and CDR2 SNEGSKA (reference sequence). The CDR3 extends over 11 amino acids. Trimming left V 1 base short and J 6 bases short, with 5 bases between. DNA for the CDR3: TGCAGTGCTAGAGTCGTGGATACGCAGTATTTT. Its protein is CSARVVDTQYF.

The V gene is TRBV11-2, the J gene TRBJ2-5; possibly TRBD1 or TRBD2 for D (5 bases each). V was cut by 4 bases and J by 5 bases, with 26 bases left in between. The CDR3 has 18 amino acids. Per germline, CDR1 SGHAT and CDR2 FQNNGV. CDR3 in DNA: TGTGCCAGCAGCTGGAGCCTTTTTCAGACGGGGCTAGGCGAGACCCAGTACTTC. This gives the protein CASSWSLFQTGLGETQYF.

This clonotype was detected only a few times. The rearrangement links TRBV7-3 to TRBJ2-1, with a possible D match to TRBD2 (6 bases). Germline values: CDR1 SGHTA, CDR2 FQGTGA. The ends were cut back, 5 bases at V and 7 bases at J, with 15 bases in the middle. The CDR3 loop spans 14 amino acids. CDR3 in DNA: TGTGCCAGCAGCCCTGGAGGGACTCATAATGAGCAGTTCTTC. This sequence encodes CASSPGGTHNEQFF.

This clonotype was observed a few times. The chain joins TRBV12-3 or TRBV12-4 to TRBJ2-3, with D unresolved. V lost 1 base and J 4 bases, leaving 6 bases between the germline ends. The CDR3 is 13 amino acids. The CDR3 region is CASSLGRSDTQYF. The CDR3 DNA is TGTGCCAGCAGTTTAGGTAGATCAGATACGCAGTATTTT.

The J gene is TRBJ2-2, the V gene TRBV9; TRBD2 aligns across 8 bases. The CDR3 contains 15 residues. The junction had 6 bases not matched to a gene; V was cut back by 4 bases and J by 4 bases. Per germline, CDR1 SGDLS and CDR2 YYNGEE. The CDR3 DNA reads TGTGCCAGCAGCCCCCGGGAGGGCGGCACCGGGGAGCTGTTTTTT. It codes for CASSPREGGTGELFF.

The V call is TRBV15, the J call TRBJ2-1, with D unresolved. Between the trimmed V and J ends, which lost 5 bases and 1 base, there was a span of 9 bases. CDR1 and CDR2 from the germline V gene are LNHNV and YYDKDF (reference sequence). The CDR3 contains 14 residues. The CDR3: CATSPGVSYNEQFF. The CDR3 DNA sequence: TGTGCCACCAGCCCTGGAGTTTCCTACAATGAGCAGTTCTTC. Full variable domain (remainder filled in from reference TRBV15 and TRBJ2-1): DAMVIQNPRYQVTQFGKPVTLSCSQTLNHNVMYWYQQKSSQAPKLLFHYYDKDFNNEADTPDNFQSRRPNTSFCFLDIRSPGLGDTAMYLCATSPGVSYNEQFFGPGTRLTVL.

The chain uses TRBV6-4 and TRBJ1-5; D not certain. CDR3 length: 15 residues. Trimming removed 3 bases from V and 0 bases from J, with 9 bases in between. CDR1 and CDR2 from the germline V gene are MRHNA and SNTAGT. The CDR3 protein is CASSEEPFSNQPQHF. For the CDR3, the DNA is TGTGCCAGCAGTGAAGAGCCCTTTAGCAATCAGCCCCAGCATTTT.

CDR3 coding DNA: TGTGCCAGCAGTTTCGGACTAGCGGGAGTATCGGACAATGAGCAGTTCTTC. The encoded protein is CASSFGLAGVSDNEQFF. V usage is TRBV6-2 or TRBV6-3 and J usage is TRBJ2-1, with 13 bases identical to TRBD2. This CDR3 has 17 amino acids. Germline CDR1 is MNHEY and CDR2 is SVGEGT. With 4 bases clipped from V and 5 bases from J, the junction kept 8 bases outside the gene matches.

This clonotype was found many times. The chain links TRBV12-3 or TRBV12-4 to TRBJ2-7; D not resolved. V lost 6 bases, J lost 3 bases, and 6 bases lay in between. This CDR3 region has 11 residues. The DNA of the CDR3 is TGTGCCAGCAGCAATCTCTACGAGCAGTACTTC. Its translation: CASSNLYEQYF.

CDR3 DNA: TGCAGCGTTGTTGGACAGCACTCTGGGGCCAACGTCCTGACTTTC. This translates into CSVVGQHSGANVLTF. The chain is built from TRBV29-1 and TRBJ2-6, with D possibly TRBD1 on 6 matching bases. This CDR3 comprises 15 residues. Trimming shortened V by 4 bases and J by 0 bases, and 10 bases separated the two germline ends. CDR1 and CDR2 from the germline V gene are SQVTM and ANQGSEA. Based on the CDR3 plus reference TRBV29-1 and TRBJ2-6, the full variable domain is SAVISQKPSRDICQRGTSLTIQCQVDSQVTMMFWYRQQPGQSLTLIATANQGSEATYESGFVIDKFPISRPNLTFSTLTVSNMSPEDSSIYLCSVVGQHSGANVLTFGAGSRLTVL.

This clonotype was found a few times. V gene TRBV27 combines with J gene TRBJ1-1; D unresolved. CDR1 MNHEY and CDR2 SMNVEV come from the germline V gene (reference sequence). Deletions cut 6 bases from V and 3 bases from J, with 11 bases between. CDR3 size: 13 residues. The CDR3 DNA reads TGTGCCAGCAGCCCCGCGGCCTACACTGAAGCTTTCTTT. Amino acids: CASSPAAYTEAFF.

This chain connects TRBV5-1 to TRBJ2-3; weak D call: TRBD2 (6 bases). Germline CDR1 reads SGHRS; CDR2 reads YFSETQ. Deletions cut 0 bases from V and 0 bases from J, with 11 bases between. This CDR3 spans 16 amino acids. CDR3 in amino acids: CASSLGDFPSTDTQYF. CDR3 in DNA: TGCGCCAGCAGCTTGGGGGACTTCCCTAGCACAGATACGCAGTATTTT.

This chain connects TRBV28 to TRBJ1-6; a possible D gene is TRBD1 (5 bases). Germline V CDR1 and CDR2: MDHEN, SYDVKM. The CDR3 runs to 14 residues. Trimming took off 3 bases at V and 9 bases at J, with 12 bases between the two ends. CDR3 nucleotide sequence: TGTGCCAGCAGTTTGCGGGGGTATGGTTCACCCCTCCACTTT. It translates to CASSLRGYGSPLHF.